The rows below give T cell receptor beta chains drawn from one sample of a study of naive CD8 T cells in extremely preterm neonates. Some clones are missing from TCRdb's copy, which holds only in-frame ones; the method was immunoSEQ multiplex PCR. This table has around 7,300 clones, approximately 90% appearing once. Sequenced input: naive CD8+ T cells from cord blood. The receptor source for this set is a newborn in good health. The CDR3 runs from the conserved cysteine through the conserved F or W. Fields, in order: clone size, V gene, J gene, D gene, CDR3 DNA, CDR3 protein. A D gene is named only where the DNA matches it firmly. Expanded clones get a size class; other rows say once, few or many, or leave the size out.

.	TRBV10-1	TRBJ2-2	.	TGCGCCAGCAGTGGGTCGACAGGGAACACCGGGGAGCTGTTTTTT	CASSGSTGNTGELFF
.	TRBV4-3	TRBJ2-7	TRBD1	TGCGCCAGCAGCCAAGATCCGGGACAGTTCTACGAGCAGTACTTC	CASSQDPGQFYEQYF
.	TRBV6-1	TRBJ2-1	TRBD2	TGTGCCAGCAGACTAGCGGTGAGCTCCTACAATGAGCAGTTCTTC	CASRLAVSSYNEQFF
.	TRBV30	TRBJ2-3	TRBD2	TGTGCCTGGGAAACCGGACTAGCGCACACAGATACGCAGTATTTT	CAWETGLAHTDTQYF
.	TRBV11-2	TRBJ1-1	.	TGTGCCAGCAGCTTAGGTCTGGGGGGGAACACTGAAGCTTTCTTT	CASSLGLGGNTEAFF
.	TRBV29-1	TRBJ1-1	.	TGCAGCGTACCCGTAGGGACTACCGAAGCTTTCTTT	CSVPVGTTEAFF
.	TRBV10-1	TRBJ1-2	.	TGCGCCAGCAGTGAGTCACGGACACTTGGCTACACCTTC	CASSESRTLGYTF
.	TRBV12-2	TRBJ2-7	.	TGTGCAAGTCGCTTCCGGGATTCCGGGCTCTACGAGCAGTACTTC	CASRFRDSGLYEQYF
.	TRBV2	TRBJ1-1	.	TGTGCCAGCAGTGGGGGGGGAGCTTTCTTT	CASSGGGAFF
.	TRBV7-9	TRBJ2-7	.	TGTGCCAGCAGTCGGGACAACTCCTACGAGCAGTACTTC	CASSRDNSYEQYF
.	TRBV7-9	TRBJ1-2	.	TGTGCCAGCAGCGACCTGGACAGCTATGGCTACACCTTC	CASSDLDSYGYTF
.	TRBV27	TRBJ1-5	.	TGTGCCAGCAGACCCAGGGGCAATCAGCCCCAGCATTTT	CASRPRGNQPQHF
.	TRBV4-1	TRBJ2-3	.	TGCGCCAGCAACCCGCAGGGGTCGGATACGCAGTATTTT	CASNPQGSDTQYF
.	TRBV30	TRBJ2-7	.	TGTGCCTGGAGTGGAGACAGAGGCGAGCAGTACTTC	CAWSGDRGEQYF
.	TRBV27	TRBJ2-5	.	TGTGCCAGCAGTTTTTTTTTCGGGACACAAGAGACCCAGTACTTC	CASSFFFGTQETQYF
once	TRBV4-1	TRBJ2-7	TRBD2	TGCGCCAGCAGCCTGGGGCTAGCGGGAGTTTACGAGCAGTACTTC	CASSLGLAGVYEQYF
once	TRBV2	TRBJ1-3	.	TGTGCCAGCATTACAGGGAGAAACACCATATATTTT	CASITGRNTIYF
.	TRBV6-1	TRBJ1-3	TRBD1	TGTGCCAGCAGTGAAGCTCGGGACAGGGGAATGAGGAACACCATATATTTT	CASSEARDRGMRNTIYF
.	TRBV9	TRBJ2-3	TRBD2	TGTGCCAGCAGCCCGGGGACTAGCGGCTTCACAGATACGCAGTATTTT	CASSPGTSGFTDTQYF
.	TRBV27	TRBJ2-6	.	TGTGCCAGCAGTTCACAGGTCTCTGGGGCCAACGTCCTGACTTTC	CASSSQVSGANVLTF
once	TRBV10-3	TRBJ2-7	.	TGTGCCATCAGTGAGCGGGACACCTACGAGCAGTACTTC	CAISERDTYEQYF
.	TRBV7-9	TRBJ1-6	.	TGTGCCAGCAGCCCAGCGGCTCGGCGGGATAATTCACCCCTCCACTTT	CASSPAARRDNSPLHF
.	TRBV7-2	TRBJ1-1	.	TGTGGGGAACTGAGGAAGGGGACTGAAGCTTTCTTT	CGELRKGTEAFF
.	TRBV5-4	TRBJ1-3	TRBD1	TGTGCCAGCAGCGCTCATGGCGACAGGGACGCTGGAAACACCATATATTTT	CASSAHGDRDAGNTIYF
.	TRBV5-1	TRBJ1-4	.	TGCGCCAGCAGAGGGGGTAATGAAAAACTGTTTTTT	CASRGGNEKLFF
once	TRBV2	TRBJ2-5	TRBD1	TGTGCCAGCAGCCTAAATGAGAGACAGGGGGAGAGAGAGACCCAGTACTTC	CASSLNERQGERETQYF
.	TRBV10-3	TRBJ2-2	.	TGTGCCATCAGTGGACAAAACACCGGGGAGCTGTTTTTT	CAISGQNTGELFF
.	TRBV27	TRBJ1-2	.	TGTGCCAGCAGTCCCCAGGCGAACTATGGCTACACCTTC	CASSPQANYGYTF
.	TRBV7-9	TRBJ2-4	.	TGTGCCAGCTCCGGGGGTCTAGCCAAAAACATTCAGTACTTC	CASSGGLAKNIQYF
.	TRBV2	TRBJ2-2	TRBD2	TGTGCCAGCAGTGGGACTAGCGGGAGCACCGGGGAGCTGTTTTTT	CASSGTSGSTGELFF
.	TRBV13	TRBJ2-7	.	TGTGCCAGCAGCTTAGGACAAACCTACGAGCAGTACTTC	CASSLGQTYEQYF
.	TRBV27	TRBJ1-5	.	TGTGCCAGCGGCAGGGCTAGCAATCAGCCCCAGCATTTT	CASGRASNQPQHF
.	TRBV5-1	TRBJ2-3	TRBD2	TGCGCCAGCAGGGAAGGACTAGCGGGAGCTCAGACTAGCACAGATACGCAGTATTTT	CASREGLAGAQTSTDTQYF
.	TRBV6-1	TRBJ2-7	TRBD1	TGTGCCAGCAGCGCAGGTGGGACAGGGTCCTACGAGCAGTACTTC	CASSAGGTGSYEQYF
few	TRBV6-5	TRBJ1-2	.	TGTGCCGCCCGGCTCCGTGCCAGGCCATATGGCTACACCTTC	CAARLRARPYGYTF
.	TRBV7-9	TRBJ2-7	.	TGTGCCAGCAGCGGGTCGGGAGGGGACAGTGACGAGCAGTACTTC	CASSGSGGDSDEQYF
.	TRBV11-2	TRBJ2-3	TRBD1	TGTGCCAGCAGCCCACAGGGGGATACGCAGTATTTT	CASSPQGDTQYF
once	TRBV4-3	TRBJ2-7	TRBD2	TGCGCCAGCAGCCAAGATGGCGGGAGGCTAGTCAGCGAGCAGTACTTC	CASSQDGGRLVSEQYF
.	TRBV5-1	TRBJ2-7	.	TGCGCCAGCAGCTTGGCCCATGGGCAGGGTGGCCGATACGAGCAGTACTTC	CASSLAHGQGGRYEQYF
few	TRBV7-9	TRBJ2-7	TRBD1	TGTGCCAGCAGCTTAGGGGACAGGGGACAGTACTTC	CASSLGDRGQYF
.	TRBV4-1	TRBJ2-5	TRBD1	TGCGCCAGCAGCCAAGTAGAAGGGACAGAAGGGACCCAGTACTTC	CASSQVEGTEGTQYF
.	TRBV27	TRBJ2-7	.	TGTGCCGTAAGGGGGGGATCCTACGAGCAGTACTTC	CAVRGGSYEQYF
.	TRBV6-6	TRBJ2-7	.	TGTGCCAGCGGAGGGGCCGCCTACGAGCAGTACTTC	CASGGAAYEQYF
.	TRBV27	TRBJ1-2	TRBD1	TGTGCCAGCAAACAGGGGGGCTATGGCTACACCTTC	CASKQGGYGYTF
.	TRBV7-9	TRBJ2-7	TRBD2	TGTGCCACTCGACTAGCTGGGGACTACGAGCAGTACTTC	CATRLAGDYEQYF
.	TRBV4-2	TRBJ1-3	.	TGTGCCAGCAGCCAAGAGGGGGGGTCCGGAAACACCATATATTTT	CASSQEGGSGNTIYF
.	TRBV5-6	TRBJ2-1	.	TGTGCCAGCAGCGAGACATCCTACAATGAGCAGTTCTTC	CASSETSYNEQFF
.	TRBV4-3	TRBJ2-4	TRBD2	TGCGCCAGCAGCCAGAGGACTAGCGGGAAGAAAAACATTCAGTACTTC	CASSQRTSGKKNIQYF
.	TRBV9	TRBJ2-3	.	TGTGCCAGCAGCGTTTGGAGCGCAGATACGCAGTATTTT	CASSVWSADTQYF
.	TRBV4-2	TRBJ1-2	.	TGTGCCAGCTGCCCGGGGACTTCTTATGGCTACACCTTC	CASCPGTSYGYTF
.	TRBV7-9	TRBJ2-5	.	TGTGCCAGCAGCTACACAGGGACCCAAGAGACCCAGTACTTC	CASSYTGTQETQYF
.	TRBV13	TRBJ1-1	TRBD1	TGTGCCAGCAGCTCGGGACAGGGCCGTGAAGCTTTCTTT	CASSSGQGREAFF
.	TRBV12-5	TRBJ1-4	.	TGTGCTAGTGGTTTGGCGCCTGAGGGAACTAATGAAAAACTGTTTTTT	CASGLAPEGTNEKLFF
.	TRBV19	TRBJ2-7	TRBD2	TGTGCCAGTAGTATCCGGGGTAGCGGGATAAACGAGCAGTACTTC	CASSIRGSGINEQYF